The present TCR beta chain was sequenced within a study of identical twins. Findings of the study overall: A partial confounding effect on zero-insertion analyses could come from invariant MAIT and iNKT cells. Beta out-of-frame sequences showed weaker excess sharing between twins. Models underestimated TCR alpha sharing (out-of-frame) in monozygotic twins.

Only healthy Caucasians were included as donors. This clonotype was seen only once. The antigen is undetermined. Germline assignment: CDR1 LGHNA and CDR2 YNFKEQ. The length of the CDR3 is 17 residues. The V and J ends lost 5 bases and 0 bases respectively, with 16 bases between them. A single record per CDR3 protein comes from TCRdb applying MiXCR to the 5' RACE reads. The sample lists fewer than 650,000 distinct CDR3 sequences, about 7.6% seen once, with 1.6% in the top ten. Another study also made use of these data, one on yellow fever vaccine responses in identical twins.

Sequenced sample: PBMCs. The TCR sequence derives from a woman younger than 30 in good health. The chain links TRBV4-2 to TRBJ2-2; D unresolved. CDR3: CASSKLPGSANTGELFF. The CDR3 DNA sequence: TGTGCCAGCAGCAAACTGCCCGGTTCCGCGAACACCGGGGAGCTGTTTTTT.